A selection of T cell receptor beta chains follows, all from one sample in a study of monozygotic twins with inflammatory bowel disease. From the 5' RACE reads, TCRdb lists one entry per CDR3 protein and no DNA. The sample table includes under 200,000 distinct CDR3 sequences. Material for sequencing was blood. The origin of the receptors is a human donor with ulcerative colitis or Crohn's disease, or a healthy co-twin of an affected twin (not recorded which). Each CDR3 is given with its conserved first and last residue. The order of the fields is J gene, V gene, CDR3 protein.

>TRBJ2-3|TRBV9
CASSRGLAGGTDTQYF
>TRBJ2-1|TRBV11-2
CASSEGGGGLEQFF
>TRBJ2-1|TRBV12-5
CASGLVAVYFF
>TRBJ2-1|TRBV2
CASSFRLAGGVRYNEQFF
>TRBJ1-1|TRBV30
CAWNRAGVNTEAFF
>TRBJ1-5|TRBV5-1
CASSLGVPRDQPQHF
>TRBJ1-6|TRBV4-1
CASSQSGARTGSNSPLHF
>TRBJ2-3|TRBV5-1
CASSLVSGQDTDTQYF
>TRBJ2-2|TRBV5-1
CASSLSGQGYTGELFF
>TRBJ2-1|TRBV25-1
CASSLTDNEQFF
>TRBJ2-7|TRBV20-1
CSARDPLLAGEQYF